These 27 T cell receptor beta chains came from one sample sequenced in a study of regulatory T cells in long-lasting Graves disease. The authors built TCR beta libraries using iRepertoire HTBI primers and Arm-PCR of CDR3 regions. TCRdb used MiXCR to reprocess the multiplex PCR reads, holding one entry per CDR3 protein. The sample consists of some 420,000 distinct CDR3 sequences, approximately 23% of them appearing once. The time point was: persistent/refractory GD, antithyroid drugs over 5 years with positive TRAb. The TCR library was made from RNA that had been extracted from PBMCs in TRIzol. The sample in question was peripheral blood mononuclear cells (PBMCs), obtained when the disease was refractory, from a patient treated with antithyroid drugs. These receptors were collected from a female donor with Graves disease.

This clonotype was observed many times. This chain connects TRBV20-1 to TRBJ1-1; maybe TRBD1 (5 bases). This CDR3 is 12 amino acids long. CDR1 and CDR2 (germline): DFQATT, SNEGSKA (reference sequence). The V end was cut by 1 base, the J end by 11 bases, with 14 bases between. The CDR3 DNA reads as TGCAGTGCTAGAGCCCAGGGCACGAGGGCTTTCTTT. This translates into CSARAQGTRAFF.

This clonotype has a handful of counts. The J gene is TRBJ2-1, the V gene TRBV7-2; 7 positions agree with TRBD1. Germline CDR1 reads SGHTA; CDR2 reads FQGNSA. This CDR3 contains 14 residues. Trimming at V came to 3 bases and at J to 3 bases, leaving 2 bases not matched to a gene. The CDR3 coding sequence is TGTGCCAGCAGCTTCGACAGGGACTACAATGAGCAGTTCTTC. Its translation is CASSFDRDYNEQFF. Full variable domain (rest looked up from reference TRBV7-2 and TRBJ2-1): GAGVSQSPSNKVTEKGKDVELRCDPISGHTALYWYRQSLGQGLEFLIYFQGNSAPDKSGLPSDRFSAERTGGSVSTLTIQRTQQEDSAVYLCASSFDRDYNEQFFGPGTRLTVL.

The rearrangement links TRBV20-1 to TRBJ2-1, with TRBD2 identical over 10 bases. CDR1 DFQATT and CDR2 SNEGSKA come from the germline V gene (reference sequence). With 1 base clipped from V and 3 bases from J, the junction kept 3 bases outside the gene matches. The CDR3 has 15 residues. The CDR3 reads CSARVASGSYNEQFF. The CDR3 DNA follows: TGCAGTGCTAGAGTCGCTAGCGGGAGCTACAATGAGCAGTTCTTC.

This clonotype was seen many times. This sequence joins TRBV11-1 and TRBJ2-7; the D is unclear. The CDR3 covers 15 residues. Deletions cut 4 bases from V and 2 bases from J, with 15 bases between. Germline V gene data show CDR1 as SGHAT and CDR2 as FQDESV (reference sequence). This CDR3 is CASSSHLDGAYEQYF. The CDR3, as DNA: TGTGCCAGCAGCTCCCACCTGGACGGAGCCTACGAGCAGTACTTC. Variable domain in full (rest from reference TRBV11-1 and TRBJ2-7): EAEVAQSPRYKITEKSQAVAFWCDPISGHATLYWYRQILGQGPELLVQFQDESVVDDSQLPKDRFSAERLKGVDSTLKIQPAELGDSAMYLCASSSHLDGAYEQYFGPGTRLTVT.

This clonotype was observed many times. This chain connects TRBV7-2 to TRBJ1-2; TRBD1 might be the D (5 bases). Per germline, CDR1 SGHTA and CDR2 FQGNSA. Trimming removed 1 base at V and 4 bases at J, with 13 bases between. This CDR3 is built from 15 residues. The CDR3 reads CASSLDPGQGYGYTF. DNA for the CDR3: TGTGCCAGCAGCTTAGATCCAGGGCAGGGCTATGGCTACACCTTC.

About this clonotype itself: A single base separates this from a much larger clone, so it may be a read error. The genes are TRBV20-1 and TRBJ1-2; the D gene is possibly TRBD1 (6 bases). Germline V lookup: CDR1 DFQATT, CDR2 SNEGSKA (reference sequence). This CDR3 has 13 amino acids. Trimming took off 6 bases at V and 8 bases at J, with 19 bases between the two ends. The CDR3 nucleotides read TGCAGTGCCAACAGGGTTAGGTTTGGCGGCTACACCTTC. It translates to CSANRVRFGGYTF.

This clonotype was seen repeatedly, ten times or more. The chain couples TRBV28 to TRBJ1-5; D is possibly TRBD1 (5 bases). The CDR3 consists of 16 residues. Germline V gene sequence: CDR1 MDHEN, CDR2 SYDVKM. V lost 2 bases and J 9 bases, leaving 20 bases between the germline ends. The CDR3 spells CASSLGRGRRVGPQHF. The DNA of the CDR3 is TGTGCCAGCAGTTTAGGGCGGGGCAGACGGGTTGGGCCCCAGCATTTT.

This clonotype was found many times. This chain joins TRBV3-1 and TRBJ2-5; 9 positions match TRBD1. V lost 3 bases to trimming and J lost 5 bases; unmatched junction nucleotides: 7. Per germline, CDR1 LGHDT and CDR2 YNNKEL (reference sequence). The CDR3 is 15 residues long. CDR3 nucleotide sequence: TGTGCCAGCAGCCACAGACGGACAGGGGCGGAGACCCAGTACTTC. Translation: CASSHRRTGAETQYF.

There are many counts of this clonotype. This sequence joins TRBV13 and TRBJ1-4, with D hard to call. The CDR3 is 13 amino acids. V was shortened by 1 base and J by 5 bases, with 5 bases between the two germline ends. The germline V gene encodes CDR1 PRHDT and CDR2 FYEKMQ (reference sequence). The CDR3 nucleotides read TGTGCCAGCAGCTTAGAGGGAAATGAAAAACTGTTTTTT. This translates into CASSLEGNEKLFF.

This clonotype turned up a few times. This rearrangement joins TRBV20-1 to TRBJ1-6; TRBD1 aligns across 8 bases. After removal of 3 bases from V and 6 bases from J, the junction contained 4 bases not matched to a gene. The V gene's germline CDR1 is DFQATT and CDR2 SNEGSKA (reference sequence). This CDR3 comprises 14 residues. This CDR3 is CSASQGQVNSPLHF. The CDR3 DNA is TGCAGTGCTAGTCAGGGACAGGTTAATTCACCCCTCCACTTT.

V is TRBV10-3 and J is TRBJ1-6; tentatively, D is TRBD1 (5 bases). Germline CDR1 and CDR2: ENHRY and SYGVKD. The V gene lost 4 bases and the J gene lost 7 bases, with 8 bases spanning the gap. This CDR3 region has 13 residues. CDR3: CAISGQGNSPLHF. CDR3 sequence (DNA): TGTGCCATCAGTGGCCAGGGAAATTCACCCCTCCACTTT.

This clonotype occurred a few times. The chain joins TRBV12-3 or TRBV12-4 to TRBJ2-1; D is uncertain. The CDR3 totals 15 residues. With 2 bases removed from V and 7 bases from J, the gap between germline ends came to 15 bases. The CDR3 is CASSLSGRVGNEQFF. CDR3 nucleotide sequence: TGTGCCAGCAGTTTATCTGGTAGGGTGGGAAATGAGCAGTTCTTC.

This clonotype was seen many times. This chain connects TRBV28 to TRBJ1-6, with D uncertain. V shed 7 bases and J shed 8 bases, with 15 bases lying between them. Looked up from germline, CDR1 is MDHEN and CDR2 is SYDVKM. The CDR3 totals 14 residues. The CDR3 here is CASTDGGMDSPLHF. For the CDR3, the DNA is TGTGCCAGCACGGACGGAGGCATGGATTCACCCCTCCACTTT.

V usage is TRBV19 and J usage is TRBJ1-5; D is ambiguous. V was trimmed by 3 bases and J by 0 bases, leaving 3 bases between them. This CDR3 region has 13 residues. Germline CDR1 and CDR2: LNHDA and SQIVND (reference sequence). Here the CDR3 DNA reads TGTGCCAGTAGTATCGCTAGCAATCAGCCCCAGCATTTT. It codes for CASSIASNQPQHF.

This clonotype was found a few times. The chain recombines TRBV5-6 with TRBJ2-2; TRBD1 matches 7 bases. The CDR3 runs 16 residues. CDR1 is SGHDT and CDR2 is YYEEEE in the germline V gene. The V gene end was trimmed by 2 bases and the J gene end by 0 bases; junction bases not matched to a gene: 4. Written as DNA, the CDR3 is TGTGCCAGCAGCTTCGGCCAGGGGGCGAACACCGGGGAGCTGTTTTTT. This codes for CASSFGQGANTGELFF.

At least ten counts were recorded for this clonotype. This rearrangement joins TRBV27 to TRBJ1-1; no clear D gene. CDR3 size: 14 residues. The germline gives CDR1 MNHEY, CDR2 SMNVEV (reference sequence). Deletions cut 3 bases from V and 2 bases from J, with 10 bases between. The CDR3 region is CASSFGYRNTEAFF. The DNA for the CDR3 is TGTGCCAGCAGTTTCGGATATCGTAACACTGAAGCTTTCTTT.

This chain links TRBV30 with TRBJ1-4, with 10 bases identical to TRBD1. Per the germline V gene, CDR1 is GTSNPN and CDR2 is SVGIG (reference sequence). Trimming took 3 bases from V and 6 from J; bases not matched to a gene: 1. The CDR3 has 13 residues. The CDR3 bases are TGTGCCTGGAGAGGGACAGGGGATGAAAAACTGTTTTTT. The encoded protein is CAWRGTGDEKLFF.

The chain combines TRBV24-1 with TRBJ1-2, with D unresolved. CDR1 is KGHDR and CDR2 is SFDVKD in the germline V gene. The CDR3 is made up of 16 amino acids. V lost 4 bases and J 1 base, leaving 15 bases between the germline ends. As DNA, the CDR3 is TGTGCCACCAGTGAGTCTTTTTTTGGGATTAACTATGGCTACACCTTC. Translated, it gives CATSESFFGINYGYTF.

The table lists this clonotype with many counts. The chain links TRBV6-1 to TRBJ2-7; 9 bases line up with TRBD1. Trimming cost V 6 bases and J 2 bases; bases outside gene matches: 8. From germline, CDR1 is MNHNS and CDR2 SASEGT. The CDR3 is 15 amino acids. The CDR3: CASRTPGQGAYEQYF. DNA of the CDR3: TGTGCCAGCAGAACCCCGGGACAGGGAGCCTACGAGCAGTACTTC.

This chain uses TRBV5-1 with TRBJ1-1; D may be TRBD1 (6 bases). V was shortened by 0 bases and J by 7 bases, with 13 bases between the two germline ends. The germline V gene encodes CDR1 SGHRS and CDR2 YFSETQ. The CDR3 extends over 14 amino acids. The DNA of the CDR3 is TGCGCCAGCAGCTTGGCCAAGAACAGGGATGAAGCTTTCTTT. Translating it yields CASSLAKNRDEAFF.

This clonotype was counted only a few times. J is TRBJ1-1 and V is TRBV7-3; no reliable D call. V lost 2 bases and J 1 base, leaving 14 bases between the germline ends. The germline gives CDR1 SGHTA, CDR2 FQGTGA. This CDR3 has 16 amino acids. CDR3 protein: CASSLAAGAPNTEAFF. CDR3 nucleotide sequence: TGTGCCAGCAGCTTAGCAGCGGGAGCGCCGAACACTGAAGCTTTCTTT.

This clonotype was counted ten times or more. This chain's CDR3 is CASSLEMTDHSGNTIYF. In nucleotides, the CDR3 is TGTGCCAGCAGTTTGGAAATGACAGATCACTCTGGAAACACCATATATTTT. The chain combines TRBV28 with TRBJ1-3; a possible D gene is TRBD1 (5 bases). The CDR3 length is 17 residues. Germline-derived CDR1 and CDR2 are MDHEN and SYDVKM. Trimming left V 3 bases short and J 0 bases short, with 15 bases between.

This clonotype was found many times. J is TRBJ1-1 and V is TRBV28; TRBD1 is a possible D gene (5 bases). Trimming left V 7 bases short and J 2 bases short, with 8 bases between. CDR3 length: 12 amino acids. CDR1 and CDR2 from the germline V gene are MDHEN and SYDVKM. The CDR3 DNA reads as TGTGCCAGCACGCGGGACAACACTGAAGCTTTCTTT. Its protein product is CASTRDNTEAFF.

This clonotype was seen many times. V and J are TRBV27 and TRBJ1-6; D perhaps matches TRBD1 (5 bases). The CDR3 contains 13 residues. Trimming shortened V by 8 bases and J by 10 bases, and 15 bases separated the two germline ends. Per germline, CDR1 MNHEY and CDR2 SMNVEV (reference sequence). The CDR3 DNA sequence: TGTGCCAGCCGAGCAGGGACCGGATCACCCCTCCACTTT. Translating it yields CASRAGTGSPLHF.

In this sample, this clonotype turned up many times. The J gene is TRBJ2-5, the V gene TRBV20-1; maybe TRBD1 (5 bases). Germline V CDR1 and CDR2: DFQATT, SNEGSKA (reference sequence). The V gene lost 2 bases and the J gene lost 0 bases, with 7 bases spanning the gap. The CDR3 covers 13 residues. In DNA, the CDR3 is TGCAGTGCTAGAATGGACAACCAAGAGACCCAGTACTTC. Translated, it gives CSARMDNQETQYF.

The V call is TRBV7-9, the J call TRBJ2-2; D not resolved. Germline loops: CDR1 SEHNR, CDR2 FQNEAQ (reference sequence). V gave up 7 bases and J gave up 6 bases, with 6 bases separating them. The CDR3 consists of 11 residues. The CDR3 DNA sequence: TGTGCCAGCACCCCGCCCGGGGAGCTGTTTTTT. Its protein is CASTPPGELFF.

This clonotype was recorded a few times. This chain links TRBV2 with TRBJ2-1; unclear D gene. The CDR3 sequence is 16 residues long. The V end lost 3 bases, the J end lost 0 bases, and 12 bases lay between the germline ends. Germline CDR1 reads SNHLY; CDR2 reads FYNNEI. DNA for the CDR3: TGTGCCAGCAGTGATTGGAGTCGCTACTCCTACAATGAGCAGTTCTTC. Encoded protein: CASSDWSRYSYNEQFF. The complete variable domain, with remaining parts taken from reference TRBV2 and TRBJ2-1, reads EPEVTQTPSHQVTQMGQEVILRCVPISNHLYFYWYRQILGQKVEFLVSFYNNEISEKSEIFDDQFSVERPDGSNFTLKIRSTKLEDSAMYFCASSDWSRYSYNEQFFGPGTRLTVL.